A selection of T cell receptor beta chains follows, all from one sample in a study of T cells in Graves' hyperthyroidism and ophthalmopathy. Each CDR3 protein is one row after TCRdb ran MiXCR on the multiplex PCR reads. The sample records around 420,000 distinct CDR3 sequences, around 16% being singletons. The material sequenced was blood. The receptors here all came from a woman younger than 30 with Graves' hyperthyroidism. Each CDR3 is given with its conserved first and last residue. D genes are given only for firm matches. Expanded clones get a size class; other rows say once, few or many, or leave the size out.

D gene: .
clone size: many
V gene: TRBV20-1
J gene: TRBJ1-2
CDR3 DNA: TGCAGTGCTAGAAGGGGGGGTGGCTACACCTTC
CDR3 protein: CSARRGGGYTF

D gene: .
clone size: few
V gene: TRBV24-1
J gene: TRBJ2-1
CDR3 DNA: TGTGCCACCTCTGGCGGGTCACCCTACAATGAGCAGTTCTTC
CDR3 protein: CATSGGSPYNEQFF

D gene: .
clone size: .
V gene: TRBV6-2/TRBV6-3
J gene: TRBJ1-2
CDR3 DNA: TGTGCCAGCAGTTTCACCGACCCTGGGGGGTTCTATGGCTACACCTTC
CDR3 protein: CASSFTDPGGFYGYTF

D gene: .
clone size: many
V gene: TRBV6-1
J gene: TRBJ1-2
CDR3 DNA: TGTGCCAGCAGCGGAAGTCTTCAGGGTGGCTACACCTTC
CDR3 protein: CASSGSLQGGYTF

D gene: .
clone size: many
V gene: TRBV10-3
J gene: TRBJ2-5
CDR3 DNA: TGTGCCATCAGTGAGGGGGCGGTCGAGACCCAGTACTTC
CDR3 protein: CAISEGAVETQYF

D gene: .
clone size: few
V gene: TRBV6-1
J gene: TRBJ2-1
CDR3 DNA: TGTGCCCTCCCGGACAGATACAATGAGCAGTTCTTC
CDR3 protein: CALPDRYNEQFF

D gene: .
clone size: .
V gene: TRBV28
J gene: TRBJ1-1
CDR3 DNA: TGTGCCAGCAGTTATTCAGTGAACACCGAAGCTTTCTTT
CDR3 protein: CASSYSVNTEAFF

D gene: TRBD1
clone size: many
V gene: TRBV29-1
J gene: TRBJ2-2
CDR3 DNA: TGCAGCGCTCGACAGGGGGCGAACACCGGGGAGCTGTTTTTT
CDR3 protein: CSARQGANTGELFF

D gene: .
clone size: many
V gene: TRBV6-5
J gene: TRBJ1-5
CDR3 DNA: TGTGCCAGCAGTTACGAAGGGAATAGCAATCAGCCCCAGCATTTT
CDR3 protein: CASSYEGNSNQPQHF

D gene: TRBD2
clone size: many
V gene: TRBV3-1
J gene: TRBJ2-1
CDR3 DNA: TGTGCCAGCAGCCAAGATGTGCCTAGCGGCTACAATGAGCAGTTCTTC
CDR3 protein: CASSQDVPSGYNEQFF

D gene: .
clone size: many
V gene: TRBV18
J gene: TRBJ2-1
CDR3 DNA: TGTGCCAGCTCACCTACGCTAGAACAATACAATGAGCAGTTCTTC
CDR3 protein: CASSPTLEQYNEQFF

D gene: .
clone size: many
V gene: TRBV11-3
J gene: TRBJ2-1
CDR3 DNA: TGTGCCAGCAGCCCCCCCCATAGCGTTTACTCCTACAATGAGCAGTTCTTC
CDR3 protein: CASSPPHSVYSYNEQFF

D gene: .
clone size: few
V gene: TRBV9
J gene: TRBJ1-2
CDR3 DNA: TGTGCCAGCAGCGTAGACGGGGGGCCTGGCTACACCTTC
CDR3 protein: CASSVDGGPGYTF

D gene: .
clone size: .
V gene: TRBV5-1
J gene: TRBJ1-1
CDR3 DNA: TGCGCCAGCAGCTTGGGCGGGTCGCACACTGAAGCTTTCTTT
CDR3 protein: CASSLGGSHTEAFF

D gene: .
clone size: .
V gene: TRBV9
J gene: TRBJ2-3
CDR3 DNA: TGTGCCAGCAGCGTAGACATGGGGGATACGCAGTATTTT
CDR3 protein: CASSVDMGDTQYF

D gene: TRBD1
clone size: few
V gene: TRBV27
J gene: TRBJ1-2
CDR3 DNA: TGTGCCAGCAGTTTAGTTCGGGGACAGGGCTATGGCTACACCTTC
CDR3 protein: CASSLVRGQGYGYTF

D gene: TRBD2
clone size: many
V gene: TRBV24-1
J gene: TRBJ2-5
CDR3 DNA: TGTGCCACCAGTGATCCGGGGACTAGCGGGAGTCCCCTTCAAGAGACCCAGTACTTC
CDR3 protein: CATSDPGTSGSPLQETQYF

D gene: .
clone size: many
V gene: TRBV7-3
J gene: TRBJ2-3
CDR3 DNA: TGTGCCAGCAGCTCCGGTTCAGATACGCAGTATTTT
CDR3 protein: CASSSGSDTQYF

D gene: .
clone size: many
V gene: TRBV27
J gene: TRBJ2-5
CDR3 DNA: TGTGCCAGCCGTGTTCCTTGGGGAGAGACCCAGTACTTC
CDR3 protein: CASRVPWGETQYF

D gene: .
clone size: few
V gene: TRBV6-5
J gene: TRBJ1-2
CDR3 DNA: TGTGCCAGCAGTTACACCGGTATTGGCTACACCTTC
CDR3 protein: CASSYTGIGYTF

D gene: .
clone size: many
V gene: TRBV3-1
J gene: TRBJ2-1
CDR3 DNA: TGTGCCAGCAGCCAATGGATTGGACTGGGCAATGAGCAGTTCTTC
CDR3 protein: CASSQWIGLGNEQFF

D gene: .
clone size: many
V gene: TRBV7-8
J gene: TRBJ2-1
CDR3 DNA: TGTGCCAGCAGCTACCCGGACCACAATGAGCAGTTCTTC
CDR3 protein: CASSYPDHNEQFF

D gene: .
clone size: many
V gene: TRBV18
J gene: TRBJ2-7
CDR3 DNA: TGTGCCAGCTCACCGGGCGTAGACGAGCAGTACTTC
CDR3 protein: CASSPGVDEQYF

D gene: TRBD1
clone size: .
V gene: TRBV29-1
J gene: TRBJ1-2
CDR3 DNA: TGCAGCGTCAGCCCCCGGGACAGCTATGGCTACACCTTC
CDR3 protein: CSVSPRDSYGYTF

D gene: .
clone size: many
V gene: TRBV12-3/TRBV12-4
J gene: TRBJ2-1
CDR3 DNA: TGTGCCAGCAGGCCCAGGGTTCTTTCCTACAATGAGCAGTTCTTC
CDR3 protein: CASRPRVLSYNEQFF

D gene: .
clone size: many
V gene: TRBV2
J gene: TRBJ1-4
CDR3 DNA: TGTGCCAGCAGGGGGGACATGGAAAAACTGTTTTTT
CDR3 protein: CASRGDMEKLFF

D gene: .
clone size: many
V gene: TRBV18
J gene: TRBJ2-5
CDR3 DNA: TGTGCCAGCTCACCAACCGAAGAGACCCAGTACTTC
CDR3 protein: CASSPTEETQYF

D gene: TRBD2
clone size: many
V gene: TRBV6-6
J gene: TRBJ2-3
CDR3 DNA: TGTGCCAGCAGTTACAGGGCGGGAGCCACAGATACGCAGTATTTT
CDR3 protein: CASSYRAGATDTQYF

D gene: .
clone size: .
V gene: TRBV5-4
J gene: TRBJ2-4
CDR3 DNA: TGTGCCAGCAGCTTGGCGGCGGGACACATTCAGTACTTC
CDR3 protein: CASSLAAGHIQYF

D gene: .
clone size: many
V gene: TRBV20-1
J gene: TRBJ2-1
CDR3 DNA: TGCAGCTATCGGGGGAATGAGCAGTTCTTC
CDR3 protein: CSYRGNEQFF

D gene: .
clone size: many
V gene: TRBV3-1
J gene: TRBJ1-4
CDR3 DNA: TGTGCCAGCAGCCAGGGGGGGGAAAAACTGTTTTTT
CDR3 protein: CASSQGGEKLFF

D gene: TRBD2
clone size: many
V gene: TRBV5-1
J gene: TRBJ2-2
CDR3 DNA: TGCGCCAGCAGCTACCTAGCGGGGGGGACCGGGGAGCTGTTTTTT
CDR3 protein: CASSYLAGGTGELFF

D gene: TRBD2
clone size: many
V gene: TRBV7-6
J gene: TRBJ2-3
CDR3 DNA: TGTGCCAGCAGCTTAGGCTCGGCTAGCGGGGGGCTCACAGATACGCAGTATTTT
CDR3 protein: CASSLGSASGGLTDTQYF